Each of the 12 T cell receptor beta chains below was sequenced from the same sample in a study of CD8 T cells in Susac syndrome. An amount of RNA that ranged from roughly 0.5 to 1 ug was reverse transcribed with random hexamers. TCRdb called the immunoSEQ multiplex PCR reads again in MiXCR, with one record for every CDR3 protein. The sample lists more than 100,000 distinct CDR3 sequences; nearly 96% were seen once. Sequencing was performed on CD4+ T cells from PBMCs. The receptors were gathered from a human donor with Susac syndrome.

The table lists this clonotype with a few counts. The chain recombines TRBV6-1 with TRBJ2-5; tentatively, D is TRBD1 or TRBD2 (5 bases each). The CDR3 is 12 residues long. V lost 3 bases to trimming and J lost 3 bases, with 5 bases between them. Germline lookup yields CDR1 MNHNS and CDR2 SASEGT. The CDR3 region is CASSEGEETQYF. The CDR3 DNA reads as TGTGCCAGCAGTGAGGGGGAAGAGACCCAGTACTTC.

The chain recombines TRBV2 with TRBJ2-7; perhaps TRBD2 as D (5 bases). Germline V gene sequence: CDR1 SNHLY, CDR2 FYNNEI. The CDR3 contains 14 residues. The V gene lost 4 bases and the J gene lost 3 bases, with 13 bases spanning the gap. CDR3 amino acids: CASSGHPGGYEQYF. CDR3 sequence (DNA): TGTGCCAGCAGTGGGCACCCCGGAGGCTACGAGCAGTACTTC.

This clonotype was recorded once. This sequence joins TRBV5-1 and TRBJ2-5, with a tentative D call TRBD1 (6 bases). The V gene lost 4 bases and the J gene lost 5 bases, with 12 bases spanning the gap. CDR3 length: 13 residues. Germline V gene lookup returns CDR1 SGHRS and CDR2 YFSETQ. CDR3 residues: CASSHTGLETQYF. CDR3 bases: TGCGCCAGCAGCCACACAGGGCTGGAGACCCAGTACTTC.

The rearrangement uses TRBV9 and TRBJ2-5; a weak D match, TRBD1 (5 bases). Trimming removed 0 bases from V and 2 bases from J, with 8 bases in between. This CDR3 region has 14 residues. CDR1 is SGDLS, CDR2 YYNGEE, per germline. The CDR3 bases are TGTGCCAGCAGCGTAGATCAGGGTCAAGAGACCCAGTACTTC. Amino acid sequence: CASSVDQGQETQYF.

The chain is built from TRBV15 and TRBJ2-2; D remains ambiguous. V shed 1 base and J shed 6 bases, with 3 bases lying between them. This CDR3 is built from 12 residues. Germline-derived CDR1 and CDR2 are LNHNV and YYDKDF (reference sequence). The CDR3, as DNA: TGTGCCACCAGCAGAGGTTCCGGGGAGCTGTTTTTT. Its protein product is CATSRGSGELFF.

The V call is TRBV28, the J call TRBJ2-1; D is unclear. V was trimmed by 7 bases and J by 0 bases, leaving 16 bases between them. This CDR3 has 16 residues. CDR1 is MDHEN and CDR2 is SYDVKM in the germline V gene. The CDR3 coding sequence is TGTGCCAGCATCGAAAGGAGAGCGAGCTCCTACAATGAGCAGTTCTTC. Translation gives CASIERRASSYNEQFF.

The rearrangement links TRBV2 to TRBJ2-7; D may match TRBD1 or TRBD2 (5 bases each). V lost 4 bases to trimming and J lost 5 bases, with 12 bases between them. The germline gives CDR1 SNHLY, CDR2 FYNNEI. This CDR3 contains 13 residues. The CDR3 nucleotides read TGTGCCAGCAGTGTATCGGGACCGAACGAGCAGTACTTC. Encoded protein: CASSVSGPNEQYF. Full variable domain (remainder filled in from reference TRBV2 and TRBJ2-7): EPEVTQTPSHQVTQMGQEVILRCVPISNHLYFYWYRQILGQKVEFLVSFYNNEISEKSEIFDDQFSVERPDGSNFTLKIRSTKLEDSAMYFCASSVSGPNEQYFGPGTRLTVT.

This rearrangement joins TRBV3-1 to TRBJ1-1; possibly TRBD1 for D (5 bases). The CDR3 contains 14 residues. Trimming removed 1 base from V and 1 base from J, with 7 bases in between. The germline CDR1 and CDR2 sequences are LGHDT and YNNKEL (reference sequence). The CDR3 loop is CASSQGGKNTEAFF. CDR3 sequence (DNA): TGTGCCAGCAGCCAAGGGGGCAAGAACACTGAAGCTTTCTTT. Full variable domain (outside the CDR3, taken from reference TRBV3-1 and TRBJ1-1): DTAVSQTPKYLVTQMGNDKSIKCEQNLGHDTMYWYKQDSKKFLKIMFSYNNKELIINETVPNRFSPKSPDKAHLNLHINSLELGDSAVYFCASSQGGKNTEAFFGQGTRLTVV.

The CDR3 loop is CASSNSGRAVSEQFF. The CDR3 DNA reads as TGTGCCAGCAGCAATAGCGGGAGGGCCGTAAGTGAGCAGTTCTTC. The chain combines TRBV2 with TRBJ2-1, with 11 positions matching TRBD2. The CDR3 spans 15 residues. V lost 6 bases to trimming and J lost 9 bases; unmatched junction nucleotides: 10. The germline V gene encodes CDR1 SNHLY and CDR2 FYNNEI.

The V call is TRBV29-1, the J call TRBJ2-2, with 9 bases lining up with TRBD1. Trimming at V came to 4 bases and at J to 7 bases, leaving 4 bases not matched to a gene. This CDR3 has 13 residues. In germline, CDR1 is SQVTM, CDR2 ANQGSEA. The CDR3 here is CSVGDRVFGELFF. The CDR3 DNA sequence: TGCAGCGTTGGGGACAGGGTCTTCGGGGAGCTGTTTTTT.

The chain combines TRBV6-5 with TRBJ1-5, with a weak D call TRBD1 (5 bases). CDR3 length equals 13 residues. V lost 6 bases, J lost 3 bases, and 9 bases lay in between. Germline loops: CDR1 MNHEY, CDR2 SVGAGI. CDR3 sequence reads: CASSMTVNQPQHF. The CDR3 DNA reads as TGTGCCAGCAGCATGACAGTCAATCAGCCCCAGCATTTT.

The gene calls are TRBV19 and TRBJ1-4, with D uncertain. This CDR3 comprises 14 residues. CDR1 and CDR2 (germline): LNHDA, SQIVND (reference sequence). Trimming left V 2 bases short and J 6 bases short, with 10 bases between. As DNA, the CDR3 is TGTGCCAGTAGTATATGGAGCGGTGATGAAAAACTGTTTTTT. This gives the protein CASSIWSGDEKLFF. Based on the CDR3 plus reference TRBV19 and TRBJ1-4, the full variable domain is DGGITQSPKYLFRKEGQNVTLSCEQNLNHDAMYWYRQDPGQGLRLIYYSQIVNDFQKGDIAEGYSVSREKKESFPLTVTSAQKNPTAFYLCASSIWSGDEKLFFGSGTQLSVL.